This paragraph covers one TCR beta chain sequence. Eligibility criteria specified advanced solid malignancies devoid of tumor-infiltrating lymphocytes. Alpha and beta chains were covered, as first-strand cDNA relied on TRAV- and TRBV-specific primers. TCRs underwent 20 PCR cycles of amplification with a constant-region primer and V-primer adapter. The mRNA which had been isolated was amplified by in vitro transcription. TCRdb re-called the reads through MiXCR, storing one row per CDR3 protein. The data show approximately 7,800 distinct CDR3 sequences, 53% seen once. The data were taken from a study of low-dose radiotherapy and immunotherapy resistance in tumors. Study-wide context: In Cohort 2, 1 Gy per fraction was delivered every two weeks, for a total of 13 Gy over 26 weeks.

V dropped 2 bases and J dropped 5 bases, with 9 bases sitting between them. The germline V gene encodes CDR1 SQVTM and CDR2 ANQGSEA. The CDR3 has 12 residues. V usage is TRBV29-1 and J usage is TRBJ2-5; D possibly uses TRBD1 or TRBD2 (6 bases each). This receptor was obtained from a human donor with advanced metastatic prostate, ovarian, gallbladder or colorectal cancer (not recorded which). This table probably holds off-target reads from a library built for another chain. CDR3 sequence reads: CSVERGPETQYF. The CDR3 DNA sequence: TGCAGCGTTGAACGGGGGCCCGAGACCCAGTACTTC.